This entry lists 15 T cell receptor beta chains sequenced from one sample in a study of regulatory T cells in long-lasting Graves disease. Arm-PCR of CDR3 regions with iRepertoire HTBI primers generated TCR beta libraries. From the multiplex PCR reads, TCRdb called clonotypes with MiXCR, one entry per CDR3 protein. The sample has more than 450,000 distinct CDR3 sequences, around 15% seen once. Time point of the sample: newly diagnosed GD, antithyroid drugs for less than 3 months. Following extraction of RNA from PBMCs, that RNA was used to make the TCR library. This sample also appeared in a second study, on T cells in Graves' hyperthyroidism and ophthalmopathy.

Sequencing used peripheral blood mononuclear cells (PBMCs), obtained at new diagnosis, from a patient treated with antithyroid drugs. The receptor source for this set is a man aged 40-49 years with Graves disease.

CDR3 bases: TGTGCCAGCAGTGAAGCTACAACAACTAATGAAAAACTGTTTTTT. Residues: CASSEATTTNEKLFF. This chain uses TRBV6-1 with TRBJ1-4; no clear D gene. CDR3 length: 15 residues. Trimming cost V 0 bases and J 0 bases, with 5 bases left between them. CDR1 and CDR2 from the germline V gene are MNHNS and SASEGT.

This clonotype occurred once. A read error is possible here, since a much larger clone lies one base away. The J gene is TRBJ1-1, the V gene TRBV12-3 or TRBV12-4; a weak D match, TRBD1 (5 bases). Trimming removed 5 bases from V and 1 base from J, with 17 bases in between. The CDR3 is made up of 16 amino acids. The CDR3 nucleotides are TGTGCCAGCAGTGAAAGACATGGGGCAGGGAACACTGAAGCTTTCTTT. It codes for CASSERHGAGNTEAFF.

This clonotype occurred a few times. The chain has TRBV7-9 and TRBJ2-1, with D possibly matching TRBD1 (5 bases). Germline V gene lookup returns CDR1 SEHNR and CDR2 FQNEAQ (reference sequence). The CDR3 spans 14 residues. V was trimmed by 2 bases and J by 8 bases, leaving 13 bases between them. The DNA of the CDR3 is TGTGCCAGCAGCTTACCAGGGCTTTTCCATGAGCAGTTCTTC. Protein sequence: CASSLPGLFHEQFF.

The chain has TRBV28 and TRBJ1-2; D remains unclear. Germline loops: CDR1 MDHEN, CDR2 SYDVKM. CDR3 length: 13 amino acids. V was trimmed by 2 bases and J by 4 bases, leaving 8 bases between them. CDR3 sequence (DNA): TGTGCCAGCAGTTTACCCAGCCCCTATGGCTACACCTTC. Its translation is CASSLPSPYGYTF.

The V call is TRBV24-1, the J call TRBJ1-2; TRBD1 aligns across 8 bases. V lost 4 bases, J lost 3 bases, and 6 bases stayed unmatched. Looked up from germline, CDR1 is KGHDR and CDR2 is SFDVKD. This CDR3 has 15 amino acids. The CDR3 DNA follows: TGTGCCACCAGTGACCCAGGGGGCGGTGACTATGGCTACACCTTC. It translates to CATSDPGGGDYGYTF.

With regard to this clonotype: A single base separates this from a much larger clone, so it may be a read error. The chain uses TRBV11-3 and TRBJ2-1; TRBD2 is a possible D gene (6 bases). This CDR3 has 14 amino acids. The germline V gene has CDR1 SGHNT and CDR2 YENEEA. The V end lost 5 bases, the J end lost 13 bases, and 21 bases lay between the germline ends. Written as DNA, the CDR3 is TGTGCCAGCAGCGGTTCGGGAGCCACAAACGTTCAGTTCTTC. It codes for CASSGSGATNVQFF. Full variable domain (outside the CDR3, taken from reference TRBV11-3 and TRBJ2-1): EAGVVQSPRYKIIEKKQPVAFWCNPISGHNTLYWYLQNLGQGPELLIRYENEEAVDDSQLPKDRFSAERLKGVDSTLKIQPAELGDSAVYLCASSGSGATNVQFFGPGTRLTVL.

Points on this clonotype: This may come from a read error, since a much larger clone is one base off. The chain recombines TRBV27 with TRBJ2-3; D is uncertain. CDR1 is MNHEY, CDR2 SMNVEV, per germline (reference sequence). The CDR3 consists of 12 residues. Trimming pared 4 bases from V and 4 bases from J, leaving 6 bases between. CDR3 in DNA: TGTGCCAGCAGTTCCCACGCAGATACGCAGTATTTT. It is translated as CASSSHADTQYF.

Remarks on this clonotype: A much bigger clone sits one base away, suggesting this may be a read error. The gene calls are TRBV18 and TRBJ2-3; no clear D gene. V was shortened by 7 bases and J by 6 bases, with 14 bases between the two germline ends. The CDR3 covers 13 residues. In germline, CDR1 is KGHSH, CDR2 LQKENI. CDR3: CASLPDFLDTQYF. The CDR3, as DNA: TGTGCCAGCTTACCCGATTTTTTGGATACGCAGTATTTT. Variable domain in full (rest from reference TRBV18 and TRBJ2-3): NAGVMQNPRHLVRRRGQEARLRCSPMKGHSHVYWYRQLPEEGLKFMVYLQKENIIDESGMPKERFSAEFPKEGPSILRIQQVVRGDSAAYFCASLPDFLDTQYFGPGTRLTVL.

This clonotype was observed at least ten times. The rearrangement links TRBV9 to TRBJ2-1; TRBD2 might be the D (5 bases). Germline lookup yields CDR1 SGDLS and CDR2 YYNGEE. Trimming shortened V by 0 bases and J by 8 bases, and 9 bases separated the two germline ends. The CDR3 has 13 residues. CDR3 in amino acids: CASSVGAGYEQFF. As DNA, the CDR3 is TGTGCCAGCAGCGTAGGGGCGGGCTATGAGCAGTTCTTC.

V gene TRBV10-3 combines with J gene TRBJ1-2; D remains unclear. The V gene lost 0 bases and the J gene lost 5 bases, with 7 bases spanning the gap. Germline loops: CDR1 ENHRY, CDR2 SYGVKD. The CDR3 spans 13 residues. CDR3 sequence (DNA): TGTGCCATCAGTGAGTCGAGGCTGTATGGCTACACCTTC. This sequence encodes CAISESRLYGYTF.

This sequence joins TRBV2 and TRBJ2-3; 12 positions match TRBD2. V was pared by 4 bases and J by 3 bases, with 2 bases of the junction left unmatched. The CDR3 totals 15 residues. Germline V CDR1 and CDR2: SNHLY, FYNNEI. CDR3 DNA sequence: TGTGCCAGCAGTGCGGGACTAGCGGGTACAGATACGCAGTATTTT. It is translated as CASSAGLAGTDTQYF.

The gene calls are TRBV5-1 and TRBJ1-2; 10 positions match TRBD1. Germline CDR1 SGHRS, CDR2 YFSETQ. V lost 3 bases, J lost 2 bases, and 4 bases stayed unmatched. The length of the CDR3 is 15 residues. CDR3 in amino acids: CASSSEGQGNYGYTF. DNA for the CDR3: TGCGCCAGCAGCTCCGAGGGACAGGGGAACTATGGCTACACCTTC.

A word on this clonotype: It may be a read error: a sequence one base away is much more abundant. The rearrangement links TRBV14 to TRBJ1-6; TRBD1 is a possible D gene (5 bases). The CDR3 is 12 amino acids. Germline V CDR1 and CDR2: SGHDN, FVKESK. The CDR3 protein is CVSSQGLSPLHF. The CDR3 DNA is TGTGTCAGCAGCCAGGGATTATCACCCCTCCACTTT.

V gene TRBV18 combines with J gene TRBJ1-1; D is undetermined. In germline, CDR1 is KGHSH, CDR2 LQKENI. This CDR3 has 15 residues. V was cut by 3 bases and J by 5 bases, with 16 bases left in between. The chain's CDR3 is CASSPQRAGGTEAFF. CDR3 bases: TGTGCCAGCTCACCTCAGAGGGCAGGAGGTACTGAAGCTTTCTTT.

The V call is TRBV20-1, the J call TRBJ2-5; D might be TRBD2 (6 bases). This CDR3 is 13 amino acids long. Germline V gene data show CDR1 as DFQATT and CDR2 as SNEGSKA (reference sequence). V was pared by 7 bases and J by 0 bases, with 12 bases between. The chain's CDR3 is CSEVAGNQETQYF. The CDR3 nucleotides are TGCAGTGAGGTGGCGGGAAACCAAGAGACCCAGTACTTC.